These 19 T cell receptor beta chains share one sample of origin, sequenced in a study of shared clonotypes between healthy human individuals. Generated by immunoSEQ multiplex PCR, the TCRdb table keeps only in-frame clones and is missing some. The sample shows around 440,000 clones, more than 70% of them seen only once. Sample: PBMCs. All receptors come from a woman in her thirties or forties in good health. Some clones in this sample may be carry-over from other donors' samples.

The rearrangement uses TRBV29-1 and TRBJ2-5, with 7 nucleotides matching TRBD2. The J call could be wrong; TRBJ2-7 is a better fit for the DNA end. This CDR3 has 13 residues. CDR1 is SQVTM and CDR2 is ANQGSEA in the germline V gene. The CDR3 DNA follows: TGCAGCGGAACAGCGGGACCTTCCTACGAGCAGTACTTC. As protein: CSGTAGPSYEQYF.

This chain uses TRBV7-8 with TRBJ2-7; D assignment may be TRBD1 or TRBD2 (5 bases each). V lost 5 bases and J 2 bases, leaving 13 bases between the germline ends. Germline-derived CDR1 and CDR2 are SGHVS and FQNEAQ. CDR3 size: 14 residues. The CDR3 is CASSPGHGTYEQYF. CDR3 nucleotide sequence: TGTGCCAGCAGCCCAGGACACGGGACCTACGAGCAGTACTTC.

This clone was detected many times. J is TRBJ2-4 and V is TRBV15; 7 bases align to TRBD2. This CDR3 contains 16 residues. CDR1 LNHNV and CDR2 YYDKDF come from the germline V gene (reference sequence). V lost 3 bases, J lost 0 bases, and 5 bases stayed unmatched. CDR3 nucleotides: TGTGCCACCAGCAGGAGCGGGGAAGTAGCCAAAAACATTCAGTACTTC. Translating gives CATSRSGEVAKNIQYF.

The rearrangement joins TRBV18 to TRBJ1-1, with D possibly being TRBD1 (6 bases). The germline V gene has CDR1 KGHSH and CDR2 LQKENI. V was cut by 1 base and J by 1 base, with 16 bases left in between. The CDR3 extends over 17 amino acids. CDR3 protein: CASSPRVGGAGNTEAFF. CDR3 nucleotides: TGTGCCAGCTCACCACGGGTGGGGGGCGCAGGGAACACTGAAGCTTTCTTT.

This clone was counted once. The rearrangement joins TRBV7-2 to TRBJ2-3; tentatively, D is TRBD2 (5 bases). The germline V and J ends were trimmed by 9 bases and 3 bases, with 16 bases remaining between them. The CDR3 is 14 amino acids. The germline V gene has CDR1 SGHTA and CDR2 FQGNSA. In nucleotides, the CDR3 is TGTGCCAGGTGCGGGCTCCCTTGGACAGATACGCAGTATTTT. Protein product: CARCGLPWTDTQYF.

The chain uses TRBV12-5 and TRBJ1-1; D is perhaps TRBD1 (6 bases). Germline V gives CDR1 LGHNT, CDR2 FRNRAP. The CDR3 spans 15 residues. V was trimmed by 0 bases and J by 5 bases, leaving 13 bases between them. CDR3 loop: CASGLVQGVWTEAFF. In nucleotides, the CDR3 is TGTGCTAGTGGTTTGGTACAGGGTGTTTGGACTGAAGCTTTCTTT.

Notes on this clone: In this CDR3 the conserved last residue, phenylalanine or tryptophan, is missing, so a read error is likely. The chain combines TRBV2 with TRBJ1-3; 10 bases fit TRBD1. V lost 5 bases, J lost 3 bases, and 4 bases stayed unmatched. The CDR3 covers 15 residues. Germline CDR1 reads SNHLY; CDR2 reads FYNNEI. As DNA, the CDR3 is TGTGCCAGCAGTCCAGGGACAGGGGTTGGAAACACCATATATTCT. It is translated as CASSPGTGVGNTIYS.

The chain links TRBV30 to TRBJ2-5; D perhaps matches TRBD2 (6 bases). Trimming removed 3 bases at V and 5 bases at J, with 13 bases between. The V gene's germline CDR1 is GTSNPN and CDR2 SVGIG (reference sequence). The CDR3 has 13 amino acids. CDR3 bases: TGTGCCTGGAGGAGCAGGGCGGGGGAGACCCAGTACTTC. It yields the protein CAWRSRAGETQYF.

The gene calls are TRBV6-6 and TRBJ2-5; no reliable D call. Trimming left V 4 bases short and J 2 bases short, with 8 bases between. The length of the CDR3 is 13 residues. CDR1 and CDR2 from the germline V gene are MNHNY and SVGAGI (reference sequence). The CDR3 DNA sequence: TGTGCCAGCAGTTTGTCAGAACAAGAGACCCAGTACTTC. Translated: CASSLSEQETQYF.

The chain has TRBV4-1 and TRBJ2-5, with 12 nucleotides matching TRBD2. Germline loops: CDR1 MGHRA, CDR2 YSYEKL. This CDR3 spans 15 amino acids. The V gene end was trimmed by 4 bases and the J gene end by 3 bases; junction bases not matched to a gene: 3. The CDR3 region has the DNA TGCGCCAGCAGCCTTCGACTAGCGGGAGAAGAGACCCAGTACTTC. It is translated as CASSLRLAGEETQYF.

This chain uses TRBV11-2 with TRBJ2-5, with 10 nucleotides matching TRBD2. The CDR3 runs 16 residues. J lost 2 bases, V lost 5 bases, and 8 bases had no gene match. The germline gives CDR1 SGHAT, CDR2 FQNNGV. CDR3 sequence (DNA): TGTGCCAGCAGCACAGGGGTACTAGCGGGACAAGAGACCCAGTACTTC. This encodes CASSTGVLAGQETQYF. The whole variable domain, remainder taken from reference TRBV11-2 and TRBJ2-5, is EAGVAQSPRYKIIEKRQSVAFWCNPISGHATLYWYQQILGQGPKLLIQFQNNGVVDDSQLPKDRFSAERLKGVDSTLKIQPAKLEDSAVYLCASSTGVLAGQETQYFGPGTRLLVL.

This clone was detected many times. The chain links TRBV7-9 to TRBJ2-4; 9 nucleotides agree with TRBD1. The germline CDR1 and CDR2 sequences are SEHNR and FQNEAQ (reference sequence). CDR3 length: 13 amino acids. V gave up 10 bases and J gave up 7 bases; unmatched junction bases: 8. CDR3 sequence (DNA): TGTGCCATCTCGGGACAGGGAAGCAACATTCAGTACTTC. Translating gives CAISGQGSNIQYF.

The genes are TRBV9 and TRBJ2-1; the D gene is possibly TRBD1 (6 bases). The CDR3 totals 15 residues. In germline, CDR1 is SGDLS, CDR2 YYNGEE. Trimming stripped 0 bases from V and 4 bases from J, with 11 bases between. CDR3 in amino acids: CASSVGGHRYNEQFF. The CDR3, as DNA: TGTGCCAGCAGCGTAGGGGGACACAGATACAATGAGCAGTTCTTC.

This rearrangement joins TRBV28 to TRBJ2-7, with D hard to call. CDR1 is MDHEN, CDR2 SYDVKM, per germline. Trimming removed 6 bases from V and 2 bases from J, with 14 bases in between. CDR3 length: 14 residues. This chain's CDR3 is CASRPRERTYEQYF. CDR3 DNA sequence: TGTGCCAGCAGGCCAAGGGAACGGACCTACGAGCAGTACTTC.

Remarks on this clone: The sample contains more than one DNA sequence encoding this CDR3. The chain has TRBV4-2 and TRBJ2-3, with a tentative D call TRBD2 (5 bases). The V and J ends lost 0 bases and 5 bases respectively, with 6 bases between them. The CDR3 consists of 13 residues. Germline CDR1 and CDR2: LGHNA and YNFKEQ. CDR3 protein: CASSQDRGDTQYF. As DNA, the CDR3 is TGTGCCAGCAGCCAAGATCGGGGAGATACGCAGTATTTT.

A remark on this clone: This probably arose from a read error, given a far larger clone one base away. This sequence joins TRBV5-6 and TRBJ2-2, with TRBD1 matching 9 bases. CDR3 length: 16 amino acids. Germline values: CDR1 SGHDT, CDR2 YYEEEE. Trimming took 4 bases from V and 6 from J; bases not matched to a gene: 10. The CDR3 nucleotides are TGTGCCAGCAGCCCTGGGACAGGGCGGGACGCCGGGGAGCTGTTTTTT. Its protein product is CASSPGTGRDAGELFF.

The CDR3 loop is CASSDSPAGGSNEQFF. The CDR3 DNA reads TGTGCCAGCAGTGACTCACCAGCGGGAGGTTCCAATGAGCAGTTCTTC. The rearrangement links TRBV6-4 to TRBJ2-1; 9 bases align to TRBD2. Germline CDR1 reads MRHNA; CDR2 reads SNTAGT. The CDR3 covers 16 residues. V trimming: 0 bases; J trimming: 6 bases; junction bases outside the gene matches: 6.

This clone has only one observation. V gene TRBV28 combines with J gene TRBJ2-3, with unresolved D. Trimming took off 6 bases at V and 6 bases at J, with 7 bases between the two ends. CDR3 length equals 11 residues. Germline V gene lookup returns CDR1 MDHEN and CDR2 SYDVKM. The CDR3 DNA is TGTGCCAGCAGCCTGGTGGATACGCAGTATTTT. Amino acids: CASSLVDTQYF.

On this clone: Only one base separates this from a far larger clonotype, so it likely reflects a read error. As the CDR3 is not closed by the conserved phenylalanine or tryptophan, this likely results from a read error. The chain has TRBV14 and TRBJ1-2, with no clear D. The V end lost 6 bases, the J end lost 4 bases, and 9 bases lay between the germline ends. CDR1 SGHDN and CDR2 FVKESK come from the germline V gene. The CDR3 runs 12 residues. As DNA, the CDR3 is TGTGCCAGCAGTAAACCTGGCTATGGCTACACCTCC. Translating gives CASSKPGYGYTS.